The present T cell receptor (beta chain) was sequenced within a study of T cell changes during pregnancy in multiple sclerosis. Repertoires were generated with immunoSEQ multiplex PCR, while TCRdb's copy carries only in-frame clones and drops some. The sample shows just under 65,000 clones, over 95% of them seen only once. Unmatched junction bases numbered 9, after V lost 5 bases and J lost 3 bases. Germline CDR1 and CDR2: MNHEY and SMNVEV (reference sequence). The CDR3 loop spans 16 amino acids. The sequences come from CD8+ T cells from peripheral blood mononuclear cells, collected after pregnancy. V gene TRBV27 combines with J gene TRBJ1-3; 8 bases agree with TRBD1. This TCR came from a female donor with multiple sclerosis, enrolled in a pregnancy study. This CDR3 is CASSTAPDRVGNTIYF. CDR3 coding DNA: TGTGCCAGCAGTACCGCCCCGGACAGGGTTGGAAACACCATATATTTT.